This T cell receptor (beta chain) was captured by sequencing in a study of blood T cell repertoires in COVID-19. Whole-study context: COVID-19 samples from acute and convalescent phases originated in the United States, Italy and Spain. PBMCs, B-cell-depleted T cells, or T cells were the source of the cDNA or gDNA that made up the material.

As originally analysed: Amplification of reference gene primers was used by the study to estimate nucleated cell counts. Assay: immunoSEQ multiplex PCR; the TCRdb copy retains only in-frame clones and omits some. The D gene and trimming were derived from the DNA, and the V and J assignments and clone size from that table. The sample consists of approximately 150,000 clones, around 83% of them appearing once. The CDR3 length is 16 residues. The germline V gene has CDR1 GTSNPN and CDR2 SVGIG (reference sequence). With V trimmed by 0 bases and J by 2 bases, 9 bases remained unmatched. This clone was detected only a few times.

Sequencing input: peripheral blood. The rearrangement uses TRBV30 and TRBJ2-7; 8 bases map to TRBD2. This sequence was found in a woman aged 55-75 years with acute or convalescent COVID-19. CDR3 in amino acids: CAWSVRAGDGAYEQYF. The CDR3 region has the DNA TGTGCCTGGAGTGTTCGAGCGGGAGACGGGGCCTACGAGCAGTACTTC.